A single sample is the source of the 6 T cell receptor beta chains below, sequenced in a study of CD8+CD57+ T cells in acquired aplastic anemia. Genomic DNA provided the template from which TCR beta VDJ and CDR3 profiles were obtained. TCRdb used MiXCR to reprocess the reads, holding one entry per CDR3 protein. The sample comprises 400,000 to 500,000 distinct CDR3 sequences, around 68% of which are singletons, and approximately 3.8% rests with the top ten. The sequencing input was sorted CD4+, CD8+, or CD8+CD57+ T cells (not recorded which) from PBMCs. These receptors all stem from a human donor in good health, serving as a control.

About this clonotype: Lacking the conserved final phenylalanine or tryptophan, this CDR3 likely reflects a read error. The DNA is omitted, as the CDR3 cannot be located on it reliably, and the CDR3 follows TCRdb's listing. V is TRBV9 and J is TRBJ2-5; TRBD1, the table's D call, was not compared with the DNA. The germline V gene has CDR1 SGDLS and CDR2 YYNGEE. The CDR3 length is 13 residues, termini included. CDR3 residues: CASSGSHESTGAI.

This clonotype was counted once. V usage is TRBV5-1 and J usage is TRBJ2-3; TRBD1 aligns across 7 bases. CDR3 length: 14 residues. The germline V gene encodes CDR1 SGHRS and CDR2 YFSETQ. V was clipped by 2 bases and J by 6 bases; unmatched bases: 6. CDR3 DNA sequence: TGCGCCAGCAGCTTCGCCCCGACAGGGGATACGCAGTATTTT. Its translation: CASSFAPTGDTQYF.

V gene TRBV20-1 combines with J gene TRBJ1-6, with 8 bases matching TRBD1. V gave up 4 bases and J gave up 5 bases; unmatched junction bases: 13. Germline CDR1 and CDR2: DFQATT and SNEGSKA (reference sequence). CDR3 length: 17 residues. The CDR3 sequence is CSATTTGDMIHNSPLHF. CDR3 sequence (DNA): TGCAGTGCTACCACGACAGGGGACATGATACATAATTCACCCCTCCACTTT.

This chain joins TRBV15 and TRBJ1-6; tentatively, D is TRBD1 (5 bases). Germline-derived CDR1 and CDR2 are LNHNV and YYDKDF (reference sequence). CDR3 length: 14 residues. V was shortened by 10 bases and J by 8 bases, with 18 bases between the two germline ends. This CDR3 is CARSHGRGDSPLHF. The CDR3 nucleotides are TGTGCCAGAAGCCATGGACGGGGCGATTCACCCCTCCACTTT. The variable domain in full, completed from reference TRBV15 and TRBJ1-6, reads DAMVIQNPRYQVTQFGKPVTLSCSQTLNHNVMYWYQQKSSQAPKLLFHYYDKDFNNEADTPDNFQSRRPNTSFCFLDIRSPGLGDTAMYLCARSHGRGDSPLHFGNGTRLTVT.

In DNA, the CDR3 is TGTGCCAGCAGCCCCAAGGGACTAGGGGGAGGGACCCAGTACTTC. It specifies CASSPKGLGGGTQYF. The chain uses TRBV11-2 and TRBJ2-5; TRBD2 matches at 8 bases. Unmatched junction bases numbered 12, after V lost 5 bases and J lost 7 bases. The CDR3 has 15 amino acids. The germline V gene has CDR1 SGHAT and CDR2 FQNNGV.

With respect to this clonotype: Germline and junction disagree at one end, which may indicate a read error. J is TRBJ1-4 and V is TRBV5-8, with D maybe TRBD1 (5 bases). In germline, CDR1 is SGHTS, CDR2 YDEGEE. This CDR3 contains 14 residues. In DNA form, the CDR3 reads TGCGCCAGCAGCTTGTTGGGGCCTAATGAAAAACTGTTTTTT. Translated, it gives CASSLLGPNEKLFF.